This is a list of T cell receptor beta chains from one sample in a study of T cells of healthy individuals. Each CDR3 protein gets one entry after TCRdb re-called the 5' RACE reads with MiXCR. The sample includes 65,000 to 90,000 distinct CDR3 sequences, 4% to 5.5% of them seen just once. The receptor source for this set is a female donor in good health. CDR3s include the opening cysteine and the closing phenylalanine or tryptophan. Each record gives: CDR3 length, D gene, clone size, V gene, J gene, CDR3 DNA, CDR3 protein. D genes are given only for firm matches. The size entry is marked missing in some rows and otherwise reads once, few, many or a size class.

cdr3_length: 14; d_call: .; clone_size: many; v_call: TRBV6-5; j_call: TRBJ2-1; cdr3_nt: TGTGCCAGCAGTTACTCGAATGTCTACAATGAGCAGTTCTTC; cdr3_aa: CASSYSNVYNEQFF
cdr3_length: 14; d_call: .; clone_size: few; v_call: TRBV3-1; j_call: TRBJ1-1; cdr3_nt: TGTGCCACCAAGCAGGGAACGATGAACACTGAAGCTTTCTTT; cdr3_aa: CATKQGTMNTEAFF
cdr3_length: 18; d_call: TRBD2; clone_size: .; v_call: TRBV20-1; j_call: TRBJ2-1; cdr3_nt: TGCAGTGCTAGTGGGATACTAGCGGGAGAAGAAACCTACAATGAGCAGTTCTTC; cdr3_aa: CSASGILAGEETYNEQFF
cdr3_length: 13; d_call: .; clone_size: .; v_call: TRBV30; j_call: TRBJ2-2; cdr3_nt: TGTGCCTGGAGTCCTCAACACACCGGGGAGCTGTTTTTT; cdr3_aa: CAWSPQHTGELFF
cdr3_length: 12; d_call: .; clone_size: few; v_call: TRBV30; j_call: TRBJ1-1; cdr3_nt: TGTGCCTGGAGTCCCCCAGCTTTAGGAGCTTTCTTT; cdr3_aa: CAWSPPALGAFF
cdr3_length: 14; d_call: .; clone_size: .; v_call: TRBV5-6; j_call: TRBJ2-7; cdr3_nt: TGTGCCAGCAGCTTGGCCGAACAGGACTACGAGCAGTACTTC; cdr3_aa: CASSLAEQDYEQYF
cdr3_length: 14; d_call: TRBD2; clone_size: many; v_call: TRBV7-2; j_call: TRBJ2-3; cdr3_nt: TGTGCCAGCAGCTTAGACACTAGCGTAAATACGCAGTATTTT; cdr3_aa: CASSLDTSVNTQYF
cdr3_length: 15; d_call: TRBD1; clone_size: many; v_call: TRBV2; j_call: TRBJ2-7; cdr3_nt: TGTGCCAGCAGTGATTGGGCAGGGGGTTCCTACGAGCAGTACTTC; cdr3_aa: CASSDWAGGSYEQYF
cdr3_length: 15; d_call: TRBD2; clone_size: many; v_call: TRBV7-8; j_call: TRBJ2-3; cdr3_nt: TGTGCCAGCAGCCCCCCGGGACTAAACACAGATACGCAGTATTTT; cdr3_aa: CASSPPGLNTDTQYF
cdr3_length: 14; d_call: TRBD1; clone_size: many; v_call: TRBV6-5; j_call: TRBJ2-2; cdr3_nt: TGTGCCAGCAGACCGACAGGGTACACCGGGGAGCTGTTTTTT; cdr3_aa: CASRPTGYTGELFF
cdr3_length: 14; d_call: TRBD1; clone_size: few; v_call: TRBV9; j_call: TRBJ1-2; cdr3_nt: TGTGCCAGCAGCTCACCTGACAGGGATCCTGGCTACACCTTC; cdr3_aa: CASSSPDRDPGYTF
cdr3_length: 13; d_call: .; clone_size: .; v_call: TRBV12-3/TRBV12-4; j_call: TRBJ1-1; cdr3_nt: TGTGCCAGCAGTTTGTTAGGGCTTGTTGAAGCTTTCTTT; cdr3_aa: CASSLLGLVEAFF
cdr3_length: 15; d_call: TRBD1; clone_size: .; v_call: TRBV7-3; j_call: TRBJ2-1; cdr3_nt: TGTGCCAGCAGCTTATGGGGGACAGGGGGCGATGAGCAGTTCTTC; cdr3_aa: CASSLWGTGGDEQFF
cdr3_length: 14; d_call: TRBD1; clone_size: .; v_call: TRBV12-3/TRBV12-4; j_call: TRBJ1-6; cdr3_nt: TGTGCCAGCAGACGACAGGGGGCCTATTCACCCCTCCACTTT; cdr3_aa: CASRRQGAYSPLHF
cdr3_length: 15; d_call: .; clone_size: .; v_call: TRBV7-2; j_call: TRBJ2-2; cdr3_nt: TGTGCCAGCAGCTTAAGATCTTCGAACACCGGGGAGCTGTTTTTT; cdr3_aa: CASSLRSSNTGELFF
cdr3_length: 16; d_call: TRBD1; clone_size: many; v_call: TRBV6-1; j_call: TRBJ1-3; cdr3_nt: TGTGCCAGCAGTTTTCTTGGGACAGCACCTGGAAACACCATATATTTT; cdr3_aa: CASSFLGTAPGNTIYF
cdr3_length: 14; d_call: .; clone_size: .; v_call: TRBV20-1; j_call: TRBJ1-2; cdr3_nt: TGCAGTGCTAGAGATCTGGTCCGCCGAGATGGCTACACCTTC; cdr3_aa: CSARDLVRRDGYTF
cdr3_length: 15; d_call: TRBD1; clone_size: many; v_call: TRBV12-3/TRBV12-4; j_call: TRBJ1-6; cdr3_nt: TGTGCCAGCAGTTTATGGGACAGCGATAATTCACCCCTCCACTTT; cdr3_aa: CASSLWDSDNSPLHF
cdr3_length: 11; d_call: TRBD1; clone_size: many; v_call: TRBV6-2/TRBV6-3; j_call: TRBJ2-1; cdr3_nt: TGTGCCAGCAGTCAGACAGGGGAGCAGTTCTTC; cdr3_aa: CASSQTGEQFF
cdr3_length: 15; d_call: .; clone_size: many; v_call: TRBV6-5; j_call: TRBJ1-2; cdr3_nt: TGTGCCAGCAGTTACTCGAGGGAACCTACCAGTGGCTACACCTTC; cdr3_aa: CASSYSREPTSGYTF
cdr3_length: 15; d_call: TRBD2; clone_size: many; v_call: TRBV20-1; j_call: TRBJ2-5; cdr3_nt: TGCAGTGCTAGAGATTTGGGAGGGTCCCTAGAGACCCAGTACTTC; cdr3_aa: CSARDLGGSLETQYF
cdr3_length: 16; d_call: TRBD2; clone_size: many; v_call: TRBV7-2; j_call: TRBJ2-2; cdr3_nt: TGTGCCAGCAGCTACGGACTAGCGGGAGGCCCCGGGGAGCTGTTTTTT; cdr3_aa: CASSYGLAGGPGELFF
cdr3_length: 13; d_call: .; clone_size: .; v_call: TRBV7-2; j_call: TRBJ1-1; cdr3_nt: TGTGCCAGCAACCCCATATTGAACACTGAAGCTTTCTTT; cdr3_aa: CASNPILNTEAFF
cdr3_length: 14; d_call: .; clone_size: few; v_call: TRBV5-4; j_call: TRBJ2-1; cdr3_nt: TGTGCCAGCAGCTTGGCCTCTACGGGCAATGAGCAGTTCTTC; cdr3_aa: CASSLASTGNEQFF
cdr3_length: 17; d_call: TRBD2; clone_size: many; v_call: TRBV13; j_call: TRBJ2-3; cdr3_nt: TGTGCCAGCAGCTCCCCTCCTAGCGGGTTTCACACAGATACGCAGTATTTT; cdr3_aa: CASSSPPSGFHTDTQYF
cdr3_length: 16; d_call: TRBD1; clone_size: many; v_call: TRBV12-3/TRBV12-4; j_call: TRBJ1-1; cdr3_nt: TGTGCCAGCAGTTTAGAAGGGGGCGAATTGTTAACTGAAGCTTTCTTT; cdr3_aa: CASSLEGGELLTEAFF
cdr3_length: 11; d_call: .; clone_size: few; v_call: TRBV28; j_call: TRBJ1-1; cdr3_nt: TGTGCCAGCAGGATCAACACTGAAGCTTTCTTT; cdr3_aa: CASRINTEAFF
cdr3_length: 17; d_call: TRBD1; clone_size: few; v_call: TRBV4-3; j_call: TRBJ1-2; cdr3_nt: TGCGCCAGCAGCCAAGAACGAAGGGGGCGCGGCGATGGCGGCTACACCTTC; cdr3_aa: CASSQERRGRGDGGYTF
cdr3_length: 14; d_call: .; clone_size: many; v_call: TRBV20-1; j_call: TRBJ2-3; cdr3_nt: TGCAGTTGGGGGGTGGTGGGAGCCACAGATACGCAGTATTTT; cdr3_aa: CSWGVVGATDTQYF
cdr3_length: 15; d_call: .; clone_size: few; v_call: TRBV19; j_call: TRBJ2-2; cdr3_nt: TGTGCCAGTAGTAATGGGGGCTTATACACCGGGGAGCTGTTTTTT; cdr3_aa: CASSNGGLYTGELFF
cdr3_length: 14; d_call: .; clone_size: many; v_call: TRBV7-2; j_call: TRBJ1-2; cdr3_nt: TGTGCCAGCAGCCCAGACGAAGGGTACTATGGCTACACCTTC; cdr3_aa: CASSPDEGYYGYTF
cdr3_length: 14; d_call: .; clone_size: few; v_call: TRBV20-1; j_call: TRBJ1-5; cdr3_nt: TGCAGTGCTACCCCCGGGGGCAGAAATCAGCCCCAGCATTTT; cdr3_aa: CSATPGGRNQPQHF
cdr3_length: 16; d_call: .; clone_size: many; v_call: TRBV9; j_call: TRBJ2-2; cdr3_nt: TGTGCCAGCAGCCCTCATGGGGGCGTCGAGTCCGGGGAGCTGTTTTTT; cdr3_aa: CASSPHGGVESGELFF